Listed here are 25 T cell receptor beta chains from one sample, sequenced in a study of breast tumors, draining lymph nodes, adjacent tissues. The lymph nodes were axillary draining lymph nodes from breast cancer patients. TCRdb fed the multiplex PCR reads into MiXCR, producing one record per CDR3 protein. The data show about 300,000 distinct CDR3 sequences, 30% seen once. Sequenced: axillary lymph node tissue. These receptors originate from a female donor with breast cancer. Some clones in this sample may be carry-over from other donors' samples.

V gene TRBV3-1 combines with J gene TRBJ2-1, with a weak D call TRBD2 (5 bases). V gave up 3 bases and J gave up 4 bases, with 16 bases separating them. This CDR3 region has 16 residues. The germline V gene encodes CDR1 LGHDT and CDR2 YNNKEL (reference sequence). CDR3 sequence (DNA): TGTGCCAGCAGCCAGGTTTCTAGAGGGCCTTACAATGAGCAGTTCTTC. It is translated as CASSQVSRGPYNEQFF.

This clonotype appeared many times. This chain joins TRBV4-2 and TRBJ2-1; the match to TRBD1 covers 8 bases. Per the germline V gene, CDR1 is LGHNA and CDR2 is YNFKEQ. V dropped 6 bases and J dropped 10; count of bases not matched to a gene: 14. The CDR3 spans 15 residues. CDR3 amino acids: CASSRVDDRGLEQFF. CDR3 bases: TGTGCCAGCAGTAGGGTTGATGACAGGGGTTTAGAGCAGTTCTTC.

This clonotype came up many times. The chain uses TRBV19 and TRBJ2-1; TRBD2 might be the D (6 bases). V was trimmed by 4 bases and J by 2 bases, leaving 12 bases between them. This CDR3 spans 15 amino acids. The germline V gene has CDR1 LNHDA and CDR2 SQIVND (reference sequence). CDR3 residues: CASSTSSGAYNEQFF. The DNA for the CDR3 is TGTGCCAGTAGTACCAGTAGCGGAGCCTACAATGAGCAGTTCTTC.

At least ten counts were recorded for this clonotype. This rearrangement joins TRBV12-3 or TRBV12-4 to TRBJ2-2; D is possibly TRBD1 or TRBD2 (6 bases each). The CDR3 sequence is 16 residues long. V was clipped by 3 bases and J by 5 bases, with 16 bases between them. Here the CDR3 reads CASSFRPGGETGELFF. DNA of the CDR3: TGTGCCAGCAGTTTTCGACCCGGGGGCGAAACCGGGGAGCTGTTTTTT.

This clonotype was recorded at least ten times. This rearrangement joins TRBV5-1 to TRBJ1-3; TRBD1 matches 7 bases. In germline, CDR1 is SGHRS, CDR2 YFSETQ. The CDR3 loop spans 15 amino acids. V lost 0 bases to trimming and J lost 2 bases; unmatched junction nucleotides: 2. The CDR3 is CASSLDQGAGNTIYF. CDR3 nucleotides: TGCGCCAGCAGCTTGGACCAGGGGGCTGGAAACACCATATATTTT.

This clonotype turned up a few times. V and J are TRBV3-1 and TRBJ1-5, with a weak D call TRBD1 (5 bases). The CDR3 consists of 15 residues. From germline, CDR1 is LGHDT and CDR2 YNNKEL (reference sequence). V dropped 1 base and J dropped 6 bases, with 13 bases sitting between them. The CDR3 loop is CASSQVRGAGQPQHF. Here the CDR3 DNA reads TGTGCCAGCAGCCAAGTAAGAGGGGCAGGTCAGCCCCAGCATTTT.

Ten or more counts support this clonotype. The chain has TRBV2 and TRBJ2-1, with 15 positions matching TRBD2. V trimming: 6 bases; J trimming: 6 bases; junction bases outside the gene matches: 3. Germline loops: CDR1 SNHLY, CDR2 FYNNEI. This CDR3 has 15 residues. The CDR3 sequence is CASRGLAGGPNEQFF. The CDR3 region has the DNA TGTGCCAGCAGGGGACTAGCGGGAGGACCCAATGAGCAGTTCTTC.

The CDR3 region is CAWNWGVAGELFF. The DNA of the CDR3 is TGTGCCTGGAATTGGGGCGTCGCCGGGGAGCTGTTTTTT. V usage is TRBV30 and J usage is TRBJ2-2, with a possible D match to TRBD1 (5 bases). The CDR3 totals 13 residues. Germline CDR1 reads GTSNPN; CDR2 reads SVGIG (reference sequence). The ends were cut back, 4 bases at V and 6 bases at J, with 12 bases in the middle.

This clonotype was recorded many times. A junction end diverges from the germline sequence, so it may reflect a read error. The chain carries TRBV7-7 and TRBJ2-3, with 14 bases that match TRBD2. This CDR3 is built from 14 residues. Germline CDR1 SSHAT, CDR2 FNYEAQ (reference sequence). The CDR3 sequence: CASSTGLAGVAQYF. The CDR3 DNA follows: TGTGCTAGCAGCACGGGACTAGCGGGAGTAGCGCAGTATTTT.

To note about this clonotype: Sequence at one end of the junction differs from germline and may be a read error. The chain joins TRBV20-1 to TRBJ2-7; D is unclear. There are 14 residues in the CDR3. The V gene's germline CDR1 is DFQATT and CDR2 SNEGSKA (reference sequence). The CDR3 protein is CSAREPNGASELYF. In DNA, the CDR3 is TGCAGTGCTAGAGAGCCCAATGGCGCCTCCGAGCTGTACTTC.

This clonotype was observed many times. The V gene is TRBV30, the J gene TRBJ2-1; possibly TRBD1 for D (5 bases). Germline CDR1 and CDR2: GTSNPN and SVGIG (reference sequence). Trimming removed 3 bases at V and 4 bases at J, with 7 bases between. The CDR3 has 12 residues. For the CDR3, the DNA is TGTGCCTGGAGGTCAGGGTACAATGAGCAGTTCTTC. It specifies CAWRSGYNEQFF.

At least ten counts were recorded for this clonotype. The CDR3: CASSAATRVLGQETQYF. Written as DNA, the CDR3 is TGTGCCAGCAGCGCGGCGACCAGGGTATTGGGACAAGAGACCCAGTACTTC. This rearrangement joins TRBV7-9 to TRBJ2-5; weak D call: TRBD1 (5 bases). CDR1 is SEHNR, CDR2 FQNEAQ, per germline (reference sequence). The CDR3 extends over 17 amino acids. The ends were cut back, 5 bases at V and 2 bases at J, with 21 bases in the middle.

This clonotype was detected only a few times. This chain uses TRBV5-6 with TRBJ2-3; 7 positions agree with TRBD1. V was clipped by 2 bases and J by 2 bases; unmatched bases: 8. This CDR3 has 16 residues. Germline CDR1 is SGHDT and CDR2 is YYEEEE. CDR3 residues: CASSFTGAAFTDTQYF. DNA for the CDR3: TGTGCCAGCAGCTTCACAGGGGCCGCGTTCACAGATACGCAGTATTTT. Complete variable domain (other parts from reference TRBV5-6 and TRBJ2-3): DAGVTQSPTHLIKTRGQQVTLRCSPKSGHDTVSWYQQALGQGPQFIFQYYEEEERQRGNFPDRFSGHQFPNYSSELNVNALLLGDSALYLCASSFTGAAFTDTQYFGPGTRLTVL.

This clonotype was picked up many times. This rearrangement joins TRBV12-3 or TRBV12-4 to TRBJ1-2; D is possibly TRBD1 (6 bases). Trimming shortened V by 3 bases and J by 8 bases, and 13 bases separated the two germline ends. The CDR3 is 13 amino acids. CDR3 nucleotide sequence: TGTGCCAGCAGTTTGCCGGGGGCGCTGGGCTACACCTTC. This encodes CASSLPGALGYTF.

This clonotype was counted at least ten times. This sequence joins TRBV30 and TRBJ1-5; D gene uncertain. This CDR3 is 13 amino acids long. The V gene's germline CDR1 is GTSNPN and CDR2 SVGIG (reference sequence). Trimming removed 2 bases from V and 3 bases from J, with 8 bases in between. The CDR3 is CAWSYEINQPQHF. In nucleotides, the CDR3 is TGTGCCTGGAGTTACGAGATCAATCAGCCCCAGCATTTT.

The chain has TRBV5-1 and TRBJ1-6, with D hard to call. From germline, CDR1 is SGHRS and CDR2 YFSETQ. This CDR3 has 17 residues. Trimming shortened V by 0 bases and J by 4 bases, and 14 bases separated the two germline ends. The CDR3: CASSLDSGSFYNSPLHF. DNA for the CDR3: TGCGCCAGCAGCTTGGATAGCGGGAGCTTTTATAATTCACCCCTCCACTTT.

The chain recombines TRBV24-1 with TRBJ2-1, with 16 bases matching TRBD2. Looked up from germline, CDR1 is KGHDR and CDR2 is SFDVKD. With V trimmed by 3 bases and J by 6 bases, 7 bases remained unmatched. The CDR3 spans 18 residues. The CDR3 DNA follows: TGTGCCACCAGTGATCCGGGACTAGCGGGAGGGCCCGGCAATGAGCAGTTCTTC. Translating it yields CATSDPGLAGGPGNEQFF.

There are a few counts of this clonotype. A much larger clone lies a single base off, so this may be a read error. V gene TRBV6-5 combines with J gene TRBJ2-7, with D perhaps matching TRBD1 (5 bases). V lost 8 bases, J lost 5 bases, and 19 bases lay in between. From germline, CDR1 is MNHEY and CDR2 SVGAGI. The CDR3 runs to 14 residues. CDR3 sequence: CASASLEGVHEQYF. In DNA, the CDR3 is TGTGCCAGCGCCTCCCTGGAAGGGGTCCACGAGCAGTACTTC.

The table lists this clonotype with a few counts. The V call is TRBV4-2, the J call TRBJ2-1, with 14 bases identical to TRBD2. Looked up from germline, CDR1 is LGHNA and CDR2 is YNFKEQ. J gave up 5 bases and V 0 bases, and 12 bases lay outside the gene matches. The CDR3 length is 20 residues. CDR3 DNA sequence: TGTGCCAGCAGCCAAGATTTGACTAGCGGGAGGGCCGGTCGTAACAATGAGCAGTTCTTC. This gives the protein CASSQDLTSGRAGRNNEQFF.

This clonotype was observed a single time. Relative to the germline gene, one junction end is altered; a read error may explain this. Written as DNA, the CDR3 is TGTGCCAGCAGCGGAGCCGGGACAGCTCCTGGGGCCACCGTCCTGACTTTC. Its translation: CASSGAGTAPGATVLTF. V is TRBV9 and J is TRBJ2-6; 7 nucleotides agree with TRBD1. CDR3 size: 17 residues. CDR1 is SGDLS and CDR2 is YYNGEE in the germline V gene. Full variable domain (missing parts from reference TRBV9 and TRBJ2-6): DSGVTQTPKHLITATGQRVTLRCSPRSGDLSVYWYQQSLDQGLQFLIQYYNGEERAKGNILERFSAQQFPDLHSELNLSSLELGDSALYFCASSGAGTAPGATVLTFGAGSRLTVL.

Remarks on this clonotype: This may stem from a read error, because a much larger clone lies one nucleotide away. The gene calls are TRBV6-5 and TRBJ2-7; 9 bases fit TRBD2. CDR1 is MNHEY, CDR2 SVGAGI, per germline. The CDR3 length is 16 residues. The CDR3 DNA sequence: TGTGCCAGCAGGACTACTACCAGCGGGAGGACGTACGTGCAGTACTTC. The encoded protein is CASRTTTSGRTYVQYF.

In its sample, this clonotype was seen many times. The chain links TRBV10-3 to TRBJ2-3; 10 bases agree with TRBD2. The CDR3 has 16 amino acids. CDR1 ENHRY and CDR2 SYGVKD come from the germline V gene. V gave up 3 bases and J gave up 2 bases; unmatched junction bases: 5. This CDR3 reads CAISEKLAGSTDTQYF. The CDR3 region has the DNA TGTGCCATCAGTGAAAAACTAGCGGGATCCACAGATACGCAGTATTTT.

A few counts support this clonotype. V and J are TRBV12-3 or TRBV12-4 and TRBJ1-1; D is unresolved. Trimming stripped 9 bases from V and 0 bases from J, with 11 bases between. The CDR3 extends over 13 amino acids. The CDR3: CASHHRMNTEAFF. As DNA, the CDR3 is TGTGCCAGTCATCATCGCATGAACACTGAAGCTTTCTTT.

This clonotype was counted ten times or more. The V gene is TRBV24-1, the J gene TRBJ2-6; D gene unclear. Germline assignment: CDR1 KGHDR and CDR2 SFDVKD. This CDR3 contains 14 residues. V was cut by 4 bases and J by 0 bases, with 3 bases left in between. As DNA, the CDR3 is TGTGCCACCAGTGACACCTCTGGGGCCAACGTCCTGACTTTC. This codes for CATSDTSGANVLTF.

This clonotype was counted only a few times. A much larger clone is a single base away; this may be a read error. The CDR3 DNA reads TGCAGTGCGAGAGCGGTTCTGTGGTGGGCTGAGCAGTTCTTC. It is translated as CSARAVLWWAEQFF. V usage is TRBV20-1 and J usage is TRBJ2-1; a weak D match, TRBD2 (5 bases). Germline V gene sequence: CDR1 DFQATT, CDR2 SNEGSKA (reference sequence). The CDR3 is 14 amino acids.